What follows are 27 T cell receptor beta chains derived from one specimen sequenced in a study of blood T cell repertoires in COVID-19 (TCRdb year 2020). Library preparation was by the immunoSEQ multiplex PCR assay. Not all clones reach the TCRdb copy of this immuneACCESS table, which keeps in-frame sequences only. Checked studies attribute under half of the gap to unresolved V genes and leave the rest unexplained. The sample data list about 370,000 clones, and about 90% of these were observed just once. Around 3% of the sample is in the top ten clones. Sequencing used peripheral blood. Receptor source: a woman aged 25 to 45 with COVID-19, enrolled during active disease.

This rearrangement joins TRBV5-1 to TRBJ2-2, with TRBD2 as a possible D gene (7 bases). Deletions cut 5 bases from V and 5 bases from J, with 22 bases between. This CDR3 is 17 amino acids long. Germline lookup yields CDR1 SGHRS and CDR2 YFSETQ. This chain's CDR3 is CASRQGGPKVRTGELFF. In DNA form, the CDR3 reads TGCGCCAGCAGACAGGGAGGGCCAAAAGTAAGAACCGGGGAGCTGTTTTTT.

The chain joins TRBV6-5 to TRBJ1-1, with 8 positions matching TRBD1. The germline CDR1 and CDR2 sequences are MNHEY and SVGAGI. This CDR3 is 14 amino acids long. V shed 4 bases and J 1 base; nucleotides not matched to a gene: 2. The CDR3 loop reads CASSLGQGNTEAFF. CDR3 nucleotides: TGTGCCAGCAGTTTAGGACAGGGGAACACTGAAGCTTTCTTT.

Here the CDR3 DNA reads TGTGCCAGCAGTTACAGGACTAGCGGAGCCTACGAGCAGTACGTC. Translating gives CASSYRTSGAYEQYV. This chain links TRBV6-5 with TRBJ2-7; 10 nucleotides agree with TRBD2. Trimming took 2 bases from V and 2 from J; bases not matched to a gene: 3. Germline V gene lookup returns CDR1 MNHEY and CDR2 SVGAGI. This CDR3 spans 15 amino acids.

The chain has TRBV5-4 and TRBJ2-2, with a tentative D call TRBD2 (5 bases). Trimming took 4 bases from V and 1 from J, leaving 11 bases between them. This CDR3 contains 15 residues. Germline CDR1 and CDR2: SGHNT and YYREEE (reference sequence). CDR3 DNA sequence: TGTGCCAGCAGCGTGACGGGAAAGAACACCGGGGAGCTGTTTTTT. Translating it yields CASSVTGKNTGELFF.

CDR3 nucleotide sequence: TGTGCCAGCAGTCCGTACGACATCGGTGGCACGAACACCGGGGAGCTGTTTTTT. Protein sequence: CASSPYDIGGTNTGELFF. The chain carries TRBV27 and TRBJ2-2; D call uncertain. Trimming pared 5 bases from V and 0 bases from J, leaving 19 bases between. Germline V gene data show CDR1 as MNHEY and CDR2 as SMNVEV (reference sequence). The CDR3 extends over 18 amino acids.

This chain connects TRBV10-2 to TRBJ2-7; no reliable D call. V was pared by 3 bases and J by 1 base, with 7 bases between. Germline CDR1 is WSHSY and CDR2 is SAAADI. The CDR3 runs to 13 residues. CDR3 sequence (DNA): TGCGCCAGCAGTGAACTACTTTCCTACGAGCAGTACGTC. Residues: CASSELLSYEQYV.

The count of this clone is one. The V and J genes are TRBV5-4 and TRBJ1-2; 8 bases map to TRBD1. V trimming: 4 bases; J trimming: 4 bases; junction bases outside the gene matches: 12. This CDR3 comprises 16 residues. Germline lookup yields CDR1 SGHNT and CDR2 YYREEE (reference sequence). The chain's CDR3 is CASSLWNTGQVYGYTF. Here the CDR3 DNA reads TGTGCCAGCAGCCTTTGGAATACGGGACAGGTCTATGGCTACACCTTC.

The gene calls are TRBV7-9 and TRBJ2-5, with a possible D match to TRBD1 (6 bases). Germline V CDR1 and CDR2: SEHNR, FQNEAQ (reference sequence). The germline V and J ends were trimmed by 2 bases and 5 bases, with 15 bases remaining between them. The CDR3 runs 15 residues. The CDR3 here is CASSLWDTHRETQYF. The CDR3 nucleotides read TGTGCCAGCAGCTTATGGGACACCCATCGGGAGACCCAGTACTTC.

The rearrangement links TRBV7-2 to TRBJ2-1, with a weak D call TRBD1 (5 bases). The CDR3 length is 13 residues. The V gene's germline CDR1 is SGHTA and CDR2 FQGNSA. The germline V and J ends were trimmed by 5 bases and 6 bases, with 11 bases remaining between them. The CDR3 bases are TGTGCCAGCAGCCGCCCACAGGTCAATGAGCAGTTCTTC. This gives the protein CASSRPQVNEQFF.

The chain joins TRBV4-3 to TRBJ2-7; possible D gene TRBD2, 7 bases. The CDR3 is 20 residues long. Germline assignment: CDR1 LGHNA and CDR2 YSLEER. The V end was cut by 0 bases, the J end by 1 base, with 25 bases between. This CDR3 reads CASSQDPSGSGRGKSYEQYF. Written as DNA, the CDR3 is TGCGCCAGCAGCCAAGATCCTTCGGGGTCAGGGAGGGGGAAGTCCTACGAGCAGTACTTC.

The chain employs TRBV5-8 and TRBJ1-5, with D unclear. The CDR3 contains 15 residues. The germline gives CDR1 SGHTS, CDR2 YDEGEE. The V end was cut by 0 bases, the J end by 1 base, with 8 bases between. The CDR3 sequence is CASSLDGRSNQPQHF. Written as DNA, the CDR3 is TGTGCCAGCAGCTTGGACGGGAGAAGCAATCAGCCCCAGCATTTT. The full variable domain, with the rest looked up from reference TRBV5-8 and TRBJ1-5, is EAGVTQSPTHLIKTRGQQATLRCSPISGHTSVYWYQQALGLGLQFLLWYDEGEERNRGNFPPRFSGRQFPNYSSELNVNALELEDSALYLCASSLDGRSNQPQHFGDGTRLSIL.

The rearrangement uses TRBV7-2 and TRBJ1-2, with TRBD1 matching 12 bases. Germline CDR1 and CDR2: SGHTA and FQGNSA. Trimming took 5 bases from V and 8 from J; bases not matched to a gene: 12. The CDR3 has 16 residues. The CDR3 coding sequence is TGTGCCAGCAGCGCCAAAACCGGGACAGGGGGCAAGGGCTACACCTTC. It is translated as CASSAKTGTGGKGYTF.

V and J are TRBV3-1 (or the pseudogene TRBV3-2) and TRBJ2-5, with D perhaps TRBD2 (7 bases). Trimming shortened V by 2 bases and J by 5 bases, and 18 bases separated the two germline ends. The germline V gene encodes CDR1 LGHDT and CDR2 YNNKEL (reference sequence). The CDR3 has 16 residues. As DNA, the CDR3 is TGTGCCAGCAGCCAATTGGTGGGGGGGCCCGCGGAGACCCAGTACTTC. Translation gives CASSQLVGGPAETQYF.

The chain joins TRBV10-1 to TRBJ1-2; weak D call: TRBD1 (6 bases). V dropped 0 bases and J dropped 0 bases, with 14 bases sitting between them. Germline lookup yields CDR1 WNHNN and CDR2 SYGVQD (reference sequence). The CDR3 covers 17 residues. The chain's CDR3 is CASSESTLAGANYGYTF. The CDR3 coding sequence is TGCGCCAGCAGTGAGTCGACTCTGGCAGGGGCTAACTATGGCTACACCTTC.

The chain joins TRBV27 to TRBJ2-7, with TRBD2 matching 7 bases. Unmatched junction bases numbered 3, after V lost 1 base and J lost 0 bases. The CDR3 is made up of 15 amino acids. Looked up from germline, CDR1 is MNHEY and CDR2 is SMNVEV (reference sequence). The CDR3 region is CASSLWGGASYEQYF. DNA for the CDR3: TGTGCCAGCAGTTTATGGGGGGGAGCCTCCTACGAGCAGTACTTC.

The genes are TRBV19 and TRBJ2-3; D is unresolved. Germline V lookup: CDR1 LNHDA, CDR2 SQIVND (reference sequence). The CDR3 runs to 14 residues. V lost 3 bases, J lost 1 base, and 8 bases lay in between. CDR3 loop: CASSMPRGTDTQYF. The CDR3 region has the DNA TGTGCCAGTAGTATGCCCCGGGGCACAGATACGCAGTATTTT.

The chain has TRBV6-2 or TRBV6-3 and TRBJ2-1; 12 nucleotides agree with TRBD2. The CDR3 sequence is 18 residues long. V lost 4 bases and J lost 6; bases outside the gene matches: 13. From germline, CDR1 is MNHEY and CDR2 SVGEGT. CDR3 in DNA: TGTGCCAGCAGTTCCGACCTCCTAGCGGGAGGGCTGGTCAATGAGCAGTTCTTC. It encodes CASSSDLLAGGLVNEQFF.

This clone was picked up one time. The chain links TRBV9 to TRBJ1-5, with D tentatively TRBD1 (5 bases). Germline CDR1 and CDR2: SGDLS and YYNGEE. V was pared by 3 bases and J by 0 bases, with 7 bases between. This CDR3 is built from 14 residues. The CDR3 nucleotides read TGTGCCAGCAGCGCGGGACTTAGCAATCAGCCCCAGCATTTT. Translating it yields CASSAGLSNQPQHF.

This clone was observed once. The rearrangement joins TRBV6-6 to TRBJ2-4, with D perhaps TRBD2 (6 bases). Trimming cost V 4 bases and J 4 bases, with 14 bases left between them. The CDR3 has 15 amino acids. Germline V gene data show CDR1 as MNHNY and CDR2 as SVGAGI (reference sequence). The CDR3 region is CASSSRFGGKNIQYF. CDR3 DNA: TGTGCCAGCAGTTCCCGTTTCGGAGGGAAAAACATTCAGTACTTC.

This clone occurred a few times. V usage is TRBV19 and J usage is TRBJ2-1, with D tentatively TRBD1 (6 bases). The CDR3 has 16 amino acids. The ends were cut back, 4 bases at V and 6 bases at J, with 19 bases in the middle. Germline V gene data show CDR1 as LNHDA and CDR2 as SQIVND (reference sequence). The CDR3 sequence: CASSTQTGRRGNEQFF. The CDR3 DNA is TGTGCCAGTAGTACTCAAACAGGGCGTCGGGGCAATGAGCAGTTCTTC.

This clone was counted between two and nine times. The rearrangement uses TRBV10-1 and TRBJ2-1; 9 bases are a match to TRBD1. V dropped 7 bases and J dropped 8; count of bases not matched to a gene: 6. This CDR3 has 13 residues. Germline V CDR1 and CDR2: WNHNN, SYGVQD (reference sequence). CDR3 loop: CASNRDRADEQFF. DNA of the CDR3: TGCGCCAGCAATAGGGACAGGGCGGATGAGCAGTTCTTC.

The chain has TRBV10-3 and TRBJ2-3; TRBD2 aligns across 14 bases. The germline V gene has CDR1 ENHRY and CDR2 SYGVKD. J lost 0 bases, V lost 6 bases, and 8 bases had no gene match. The CDR3 runs to 18 residues. The CDR3 sequence: CAIRPGLAGDPSTDTQYF. In nucleotides, the CDR3 is TGTGCCATCAGACCGGGACTAGCGGGAGACCCTAGCACAGATACGCAGTATTTT.

This sequence joins TRBV18 and TRBJ2-5; weak D call: TRBD1 (5 bases). With 0 bases removed from V and 5 bases from J, the gap between germline ends came to 10 bases. Germline CDR1 and CDR2: KGHSH and LQKENI. This CDR3 is 14 amino acids long. This chain's CDR3 is CASSPPAGLETQYF. The CDR3 DNA is TGTGCCAGCTCACCACCGGCAGGGCTGGAGACCCAGTACTTC.

Only a few counts were recorded for this clone. This rearrangement joins TRBV4-3 to TRBJ1-6, with D uncertain. V was clipped by 4 bases and J by 3 bases, with 13 bases between them. The CDR3 loop spans 16 amino acids. Germline-derived CDR1 and CDR2 are LGHNA and YSLEER. This chain's CDR3 is CASSPTAAIYNSPLHF. The CDR3 region has the DNA TGCGCCAGCAGCCCAACGGCGGCCATCTATAATTCACCCCTCCACTTT.

The genes are TRBV24-1 and TRBJ2-3, with 10 nucleotides matching TRBD2. The J segment lost 10 bases and the V segment lost 1 base, leaving 7 bases of the junction unmatched. The germline CDR1 and CDR2 sequences are KGHDR and SFDVKD. There are 15 residues in the CDR3. This chain's CDR3 is CATSDFTSGGAAQYF. In DNA, the CDR3 is TGTGCCACCAGTGATTTTACCAGCGGGGGGGCGGCGCAGTATTTT.

This CDR3 reads CASSLAGTNTDTQYF. CDR3 DNA sequence: TGTGCCAGCAGCTTAGCAGGGACTAACACAGATACGCAGTATTTT. This rearrangement joins TRBV11-2 to TRBJ2-3, with 7 positions matching TRBD2. With V trimmed by 1 base and J by 2 bases, 3 bases remained unmatched. Germline V gene data show CDR1 as SGHAT and CDR2 as FQNNGV. This CDR3 region has 15 residues.

This clone was observed a few times. The chain has TRBV19 and TRBJ1-4; tentatively, D is TRBD1 (5 bases). Germline CDR1 reads LNHDA; CDR2 reads SQIVND (reference sequence). Trimming stripped 5 bases from V and 8 bases from J, with 18 bases between. This CDR3 contains 15 residues. Written as DNA, the CDR3 is TGTGCCAGTAGTTCGACAGCAACGGGTGCGGAAAAACTGTTTTTT. This encodes CASSSTATGAEKLFF.